This TCR beta chain was obtained from a study of PD-1 blockade in mismatch repair-deficient tumors. Study information: Patients had roughly twelve mismatch repair-deficient cancer types, all previously treated and progressing. Regarding the study as a whole: Rapid post-treatment expansion, then contraction, generally preceding radiologic response, marked tumor-resident clones.

Every patient had mismatch repair deficiency by PCR or immunohistochemistry. TCR sequencing covered a few patients who responded to pembrolizumab. The germline V gene has CDR1 SGHDN and CDR2 FVKESK. The CDR3 contains 16 residues. V trimming: 5 bases; J trimming: 3 bases; junction bases outside the gene matches: 13. As regards this clone: Its antigen is currently unknown.

Data came from immunoSEQ multiplex PCR; TCRdb stores just in-frame clones and leaves some out. The sample has under 150,000 clones; roughly 90% are singletons. The receptor was isolated from an adult with mismatch repair-deficient cancer. The source material was peripheral blood, sampled 70 to 72 weeks after starting pembrolizumab. The rearrangement links TRBV14 to TRBJ2-7, with 7 bases fitting TRBD1. The CDR3 spells CASSSFLDQGDYEQYF. CDR3 DNA: TGTGCCAGCAGCTCCTTCCTGGACCAGGGGGACTACGAGCAGTACTTC.